The 30 T cell receptor beta chains below all came from one sample that was sequenced in a study of T cells after yellow fever vaccination. TCRdb itself ran the 5' RACE reads through MiXCR, one entry per CDR3 protein. This sample has more than 450,000 distinct CDR3 sequences; roughly a fifth occur once, and the top ten carry less than 20%. This sample comprised PBMCs, obtained roughly 20 days after the first yellow fever vaccination. All receptors come from a young man who received the YFV17D yellow fever vaccine.

This sequence joins TRBV14 and TRBJ2-1; a possible D gene is TRBD1 (6 bases). CDR1 and CDR2 from the germline V gene are SGHDN and FVKESK. The V end was cut by 1 base, the J end by 3 bases, with 10 bases between. The CDR3 runs 15 residues. CDR3 DNA sequence: TGTGCCAGCAGCCAAGTCAGGGGCCTCTACAATGAGCAGTTCTTC. Translation gives CASSQVRGLYNEQFF.

This clonotype was picked up many times. The V and J genes are TRBV2 and TRBJ2-7; the match to TRBD1 covers 8 bases. After removal of 7 bases from V and 6 bases from J, the junction contained 5 bases not matched to a gene. Germline values: CDR1 SNHLY, CDR2 FYNNEI. The CDR3 covers 12 residues. DNA of the CDR3: TGTGCCAGCACAGAACAGGGGGGCGAGCAGTACTTC. It encodes CASTEQGGEQYF.

This clonotype has at least ten counts. This rearrangement joins TRBV29-1 to TRBJ2-5, with 11 bases that match TRBD2. Germline-derived CDR1 and CDR2 are SQVTM and ANQGSEA. The length of the CDR3 is 15 residues. Trimming took 3 bases from V and 5 from J; bases not matched to a gene: 8. The CDR3 sequence: CSVELTSGGRETQYF. CDR3 in DNA: TGCAGCGTTGAGCTAACTAGCGGGGGCAGGGAGACCCAGTACTTC.

At least ten counts were recorded for this clonotype. This sequence joins TRBV7-9 and TRBJ1-2, with D unclear. The V end lost 1 base, the J end lost 6 bases, and 6 bases lay between the germline ends. Looked up from germline, CDR1 is SEHNR and CDR2 is FQNEAQ (reference sequence). CDR3 size: 12 residues. CDR3 amino acids: CASSLEGHGYTF. The CDR3 coding sequence is TGTGCCAGCAGCTTAGAGGGCCATGGCTACACCTTC.

The chain recombines TRBV5-5 with TRBJ2-3, with TRBD2 identical over 12 bases. Germline lookup yields CDR1 SGHKS and CDR2 YYEKEE (reference sequence). This CDR3 has 15 amino acids. The J segment lost 5 bases and the V segment lost 4 bases, leaving 5 bases of the junction unmatched. CDR3 region: CASSGQLAGGDTQYF. In nucleotides, the CDR3 is TGTGCCAGCAGCGGACAACTAGCGGGAGGAGATACGCAGTATTTT.

This clonotype was picked up a small number of times. This chain joins TRBV6-5 and TRBJ1-2; the D is unclear. V was trimmed by 2 bases and J by 7 bases, leaving 8 bases between them. CDR3 length: 12 amino acids. Germline loops: CDR1 MNHEY, CDR2 SVGAGI. DNA of the CDR3: TGTGCCAGCAGTTACGGGTTGGGTGGCTACACCTTC. This codes for CASSYGLGGYTF.

This clonotype has a count of ten or more. This rearrangement joins TRBV5-1 to TRBJ2-3; D is perhaps TRBD1 or TRBD2 (5 bases each). The CDR3 runs to 13 residues. Per the germline V gene, CDR1 is SGHRS and CDR2 is YFSETQ. V was trimmed by 7 bases and J by 4 bases, leaving 13 bases between them. CDR3 protein: CASPPRGPDTQYF. CDR3 sequence (DNA): TGCGCCAGCCCCCCCCGGGGCCCAGATACGCAGTATTTT.

The table lists this clonotype with a few counts. The chain employs TRBV7-2 and TRBJ1-1; no clear D. V lost 1 base to trimming and J lost 1 base, with 13 bases between them. The CDR3 extends over 16 amino acids. CDR1 is SGHTA, CDR2 FQGNSA, per germline. The CDR3, as DNA: TGTGCCAGCAGCTTAGTATGGTTGAGGGAGAACACTGAAGCTTTCTTT. This encodes CASSLVWLRENTEAFF. Based on the CDR3 plus reference TRBV7-2 and TRBJ1-1, the full variable domain is GAGVSQSPSNKVTEKGKDVELRCDPISGHTALYWYRQSLGQGLEFLIYFQGNSAPDKSGLPSDRFSAERTGGSVSTLTIQRTQQEDSAVYLCASSLVWLRENTEAFFGQGTRLTVV.

This clonotype has just one count. This chain links TRBV5-6 with TRBJ1-5, with D tentatively TRBD1 (6 bases). In germline, CDR1 is SGHDT, CDR2 YYEEEE. CDR3 length: 15 residues. The V and J ends lost 3 bases and 3 bases respectively, with 13 bases between them. CDR3 region: CASSWRAGDNQPQHF. The CDR3 DNA reads TGTGCCAGCAGCTGGAGGGCAGGGGACAATCAGCCCCAGCATTTT.

The chain recombines TRBV5-1 with TRBJ2-2, with TRBD1 identical over 7 bases. Trimming at V came to 4 bases and at J to 2 bases, leaving 5 bases not matched to a gene. The CDR3 consists of 15 residues. Germline V CDR1 and CDR2: SGHRS, YFSETQ. CDR3 region: CASSRGQPNTGELFF. CDR3 DNA: TGCGCCAGCAGCCGGGGACAGCCAAACACCGGGGAGCTGTTTTTT.

The CDR3: CATSDGRVEKLFF. CDR3 in DNA: TGTGCCACCAGTGACGGCCGAGTTGAAAAACTGTTTTTT. The V gene is TRBV24-1, the J gene TRBJ1-4, with D unclear. V lost 4 bases and J 7 bases, leaving 9 bases between the germline ends. In germline, CDR1 is KGHDR, CDR2 SFDVKD. The CDR3 runs 13 residues.

The V and J genes are TRBV5-1 and TRBJ2-5, with TRBD1 identical over 11 bases. This CDR3 is built from 15 residues. The V gene's germline CDR1 is SGHRS and CDR2 YFSETQ. Germline trimming cut 5 bases from V and 5 bases from J; bases unmatched to any gene: 8. CDR3 nucleotide sequence: TGCGCCAGCAGTTATAAGGGACAGGGGGATGAGACCCAGTACTTC. The encoded protein is CASSYKGQGDETQYF.

This clonotype has more than one count but fewer than ten. The rearrangement uses TRBV4-3 and TRBJ2-2; D might be TRBD1 or TRBD2, each matching 7 bases. V lost 3 bases to trimming and J lost 4 bases, with 9 bases between them. Germline V gene lookup returns CDR1 LGHNA and CDR2 YSLEER. The length of the CDR3 is 14 residues. The CDR3 loop is CASSHRGGTGELFF. CDR3 sequence (DNA): TGCGCCAGCAGCCACAGGGGGGGCACCGGGGAGCTGTTTTTT.

The V gene is TRBV6-2 or TRBV6-3, the J gene TRBJ1-5; D is unresolved. Looked up from germline, CDR1 is MNHEY and CDR2 is SVGEGT. V lost 7 bases and J 5 bases, leaving 18 bases between the germline ends. The CDR3 is 15 amino acids. CDR3 residues: CASKISRRGDQPQHF. DNA for the CDR3: TGTGCCAGCAAGATATCCCGACGGGGAGATCAGCCCCAGCATTTT.

The rearrangement joins TRBV9 to TRBJ2-1, with 7 bases matching TRBD2. V was clipped by 3 bases and J by 2 bases; unmatched bases: 8. Germline loops: CDR1 SGDLS, CDR2 YYNGEE. The CDR3 spans 16 residues. For the CDR3, the DNA is TGTGCCAGCAGCGGTGAGTCGGCGGGGGCCTACAATGAGCAGTTCTTC. Translated: CASSGESAGAYNEQFF.

The gene calls are TRBV11-2 and TRBJ1-1; no reliable D call. The germline CDR1 and CDR2 sequences are SGHAT and FQNNGV. The CDR3 consists of 14 residues. V lost 3 bases, J lost 4 bases, and 12 bases lay in between. This CDR3 reads CASSLDPAGTEAFF. CDR3 nucleotide sequence: TGTGCCAGCAGCTTGGACCCAGCGGGCACTGAAGCTTTCTTT.

The rearrangement uses TRBV12-3 or TRBV12-4 and TRBJ2-2; 8 positions agree with TRBD1. The V gene end was trimmed by 5 bases and the J gene end by 7 bases; junction bases not matched to a gene: 6. The CDR3 covers 14 residues. CDR3 sequence reads: CASSHRGTHGELFF. The CDR3 nucleotides read TGTGCCAGCAGTCACAGGGGGACGCACGGGGAGCTGTTTTTT.

In this sample, this clonotype turned up a few times. The chain is built from TRBV4-1 and TRBJ2-7, with 9 bases aligning to TRBD2. V dropped 1 base and J dropped 1; count of bases not matched to a gene: 2. Germline CDR1 reads MGHRA; CDR2 reads YSYEKL. This CDR3 contains 15 residues. Here the CDR3 reads CASSQVAGASYEQYF. For the CDR3, the DNA is TGCGCCAGCAGCCAAGTAGCGGGGGCTTCCTACGAGCAGTACTTC.

The CDR3 sequence: CASSPGTPDNEQFF. CDR3 DNA sequence: TGTGCCAGCAGCCCCGGGACGCCCGACAATGAGCAGTTCTTC. The chain employs TRBV9 and TRBJ2-1, with D perhaps matching TRBD1 or TRBD2 (5 bases each). The CDR3 has 14 amino acids. Germline-derived CDR1 and CDR2 are SGDLS and YYNGEE. V lost 4 bases to trimming and J lost 5 bases, with 13 bases between them.

The sample holds a few counts of this clonotype. The chain carries TRBV6-5 and TRBJ2-3; 7 bases agree with TRBD2. Germline lookup yields CDR1 MNHEY and CDR2 SVGAGI. V dropped 2 bases and J dropped 3; count of bases not matched to a gene: 5. CDR3 size: 15 residues. The CDR3 spells CASSYIGLGTDTQYF. The CDR3 DNA reads as TGTGCCAGCAGTTACATTGGACTAGGTACAGATACGCAGTATTTT.

This clonotype was recorded a few times. The gene calls are TRBV6-2 or TRBV6-3 and TRBJ1-1; possibly TRBD1 for D (5 bases). The CDR3 extends over 14 amino acids. Trimming pared 5 bases from V and 5 bases from J, leaving 15 bases between. From germline, CDR1 is MNHEY and CDR2 SVGEGT. CDR3 in amino acids: CASSRSVGLTEAFF. CDR3 nucleotide sequence: TGTGCCAGCAGTCGCTCTGTGGGGCTTACTGAAGCTTTCTTT.

This chain uses TRBV6-1 with TRBJ2-2; D is possibly TRBD2 (7 bases). There are 15 residues in the CDR3. V lost 6 bases and J lost 1, with 12 bases in between. The V gene's germline CDR1 is MNHNS and CDR2 SASEGT. In DNA, the CDR3 is TGTGCCAGCAGCCCGGGGGGCCTGAACACCGGGGAGCTGTTTTTT. Its translation: CASSPGGLNTGELFF.

The V and J genes are TRBV7-2 and TRBJ2-5; D unresolved. The CDR3 extends over 13 amino acids. In germline, CDR1 is SGHTA, CDR2 FQGNSA. The V and J ends lost 7 bases and 0 bases respectively, with 9 bases between them. This CDR3 is CASTRPYQETQYF. The DNA for the CDR3 is TGTGCCAGCACCAGACCGTACCAAGAGACCCAGTACTTC.

The table lists this clonotype with a few counts. The rearrangement uses TRBV4-1 and TRBJ2-7, with D uncertain. The V gene's germline CDR1 is MGHRA and CDR2 YSYEKL. CDR3 length: 13 amino acids. Trimming took 4 bases from V and 2 from J, leaving 9 bases between them. This CDR3 reads CASSPFPAYEQYV. The CDR3, as DNA: TGCGCCAGCAGCCCCTTTCCAGCCTACGAGCAGTACGTC.

This chain links TRBV5-6 with TRBJ1-5; D gene uncertain. Germline CDR1 SGHDT, CDR2 YYEEEE. The germline V and J ends were trimmed by 0 bases and 2 bases, with 9 bases remaining between them. The CDR3 is 15 amino acids. CDR3 sequence (DNA): TGTGCCAGCAGCTTGGCAGGTTCGGGCAATCAGCCCCAGCATTTT. This translates into CASSLAGSGNQPQHF. The variable domain in full, with the rest retrieved from reference TRBV5-6 and TRBJ1-5, is DAGVTQSPTHLIKTRGQQVTLRCSPKSGHDTVSWYQQALGQGPQFIFQYYEEEERQRGNFPDRFSGHQFPNYSSELNVNALLLGDSALYLCASSLAGSGNQPQHFGDGTRLSIL.

On this clonotype itself: At one of its ends the junction is not consistent with the germline gene, which may arise from a read error. The rearrangement uses TRBV5-6 and TRBJ2-2; D is undetermined. The germline CDR1 and CDR2 sequences are SGHDT and YYEEEE. The CDR3 is 13 amino acids. This chain's CDR3 is CARSFGFTGELFF. DNA for the CDR3: TGTGCCAGGAGCTTTGGGTTCACCGGGGAGCTGTTTTTT.

The genes are TRBV28 and TRBJ2-2, with 10 nucleotides matching TRBD2. Trimming took 3 bases from V and 0 from J; bases not matched to a gene: 13. Germline loops: CDR1 MDHEN, CDR2 SYDVKM. This CDR3 is built from 20 residues. DNA for the CDR3: TGTGCCAGCAGTTTCCGGTCGAGGCTAGCGGGGGCCGCGAACACCGGGGAGCTGTTTTTT. It codes for CASSFRSRLAGAANTGELFF.

V gene TRBV12-3 or TRBV12-4 combines with J gene TRBJ2-3, with D unclear. This CDR3 comprises 15 residues. V lost 2 bases to trimming and J lost 4 bases, with 13 bases between them. CDR3 bases: TGTGCCAGCAGTTTACGGCCGACGAGGTCAGATACGCAGTATTTT. This codes for CASSLRPTRSDTQYF.

V is TRBV10-3 and J is TRBJ2-3; 7 nucleotides agree with TRBD1. V was clipped by 6 bases and J by 2 bases; unmatched bases: 8. Germline V gene sequence: CDR1 ENHRY, CDR2 SYGVKD. The CDR3 runs to 15 residues. CDR3 in amino acids: CAIRMGQTFTDTQYF. In nucleotides, the CDR3 is TGTGCCATCAGGATGGGACAGACCTTCACAGATACGCAGTATTTT.

The gene calls are TRBV30 and TRBJ1-6; a weak D match, TRBD1 (5 bases). Trimming pared 3 bases from V and 0 bases from J, leaving 18 bases between. Per the germline V gene, CDR1 is GTSNPN and CDR2 is SVGIG (reference sequence). The CDR3 consists of 18 residues. The CDR3, as DNA: TGTGCCTGGAGCCCTAGGATCGGGGGTAGCTCCTATAATTCACCCCTCCACTTT. Translation: CAWSPRIGGSSYNSPLHF.